This entry features one T cell receptor beta chain sequence. The data were obtained in a study of blood T cell repertoires in COVID-19. The wider study: The origin of the acute and convalescent COVID-19 samples was the United States, Italy and Spain. T cells, B-cell-depleted T cells, or PBMCs provided the cDNA or gDNA that served as material.

Authors' processing steps: It was from reference gene primer amplification that nucleated cell counts were estimated. Libraries were prepared by immunoSEQ multiplex PCR; TCRdb keeps only in-frame clonotypes and omits some of them. V and J calls and clone size are given by that table; D and trimming were obtained from the DNA. The sample consists of 300,000 to 450,000 clones, about 80% of them appearing once. The V and J ends lost 8 bases and 2 bases respectively, with 9 bases between them. The germline V gene has CDR1 SNHLY and CDR2 FYNNEI. The CDR3 runs 12 residues. This TCR was recovered from a human donor with acute or convalescent COVID-19. The donor label of this sample is uncertain. V and J are TRBV2 and TRBJ2-5; possibly TRBD2 for D (6 bases). The sequenced material came from peripheral blood. The CDR3 DNA reads TGTGCCAGCGGCCGGGGGCAAGAGACCCAGTACTTC. This codes for CASGRGQETQYF.